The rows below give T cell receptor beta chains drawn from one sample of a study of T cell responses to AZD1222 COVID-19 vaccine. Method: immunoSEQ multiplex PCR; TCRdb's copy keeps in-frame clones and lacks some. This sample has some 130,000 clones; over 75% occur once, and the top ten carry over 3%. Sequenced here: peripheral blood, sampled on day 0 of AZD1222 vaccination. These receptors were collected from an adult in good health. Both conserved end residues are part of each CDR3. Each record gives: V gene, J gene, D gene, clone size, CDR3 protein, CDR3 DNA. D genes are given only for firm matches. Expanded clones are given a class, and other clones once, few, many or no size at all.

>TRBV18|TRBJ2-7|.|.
CASSRGHEQYF
TGTGCCAGCTCACGGGGACACGAGCAGTACTTC
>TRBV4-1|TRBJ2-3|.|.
CASSSNYVDGDTDTQYF
TGCGCCAGCAGCTCTAATTACGTGGACGGTGACACAGATACGCAGTATTTT
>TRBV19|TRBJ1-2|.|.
CASSRGAGYGYTF
TGTGCCAGTAGTAGGGGTGCGGGCTATGGCTACACCTTC
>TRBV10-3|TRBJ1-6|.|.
CAISAQGTNSPLHF
TGTGCCATCAGTGCCCAGGGGACGAATTCACCCCTCCACTTT
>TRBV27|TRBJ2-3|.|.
CASSLGDTQYF
TGTGCCAGCAGTTTAGGAGATACGCAGTATTTT
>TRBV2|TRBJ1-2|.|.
CASSEFASPANYGYTF
TGTGCCAGCAGTGAATTCGCCTCCCCAGCCAACTATGGCTACACCTTC
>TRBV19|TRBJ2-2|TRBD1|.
CAGRQGIGTGELFF
TGTGCCGGTCGACAGGGGATAGGAACCGGGGAGCTGTTTTTT
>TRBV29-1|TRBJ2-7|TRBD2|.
CSAGGTQGSYYEQYF
TGCAGCGCCGGGGGGACCCAAGGGAGCTACTACGAGCAGTACTTC
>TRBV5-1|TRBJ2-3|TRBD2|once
CASSLGTSGVTQYF
TGCGCCAGCAGCTTGGGGACTAGCGGGGTTACGCAGTATTTT
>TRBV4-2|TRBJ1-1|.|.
CASSRAGAGDTEAFF
TGTGCCAGCAGTCGCGCAGGGGCCGGTGACACTGAAGCTTTCTTT
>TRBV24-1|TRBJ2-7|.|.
CATSGHALATSYEQYF
TGTGCCACCAGTGGACATGCCCTAGCGACCTCCTACGAGCAGTACTTC
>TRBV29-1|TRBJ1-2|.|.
CSVLVRGYGYTF
TGCAGCGTCCTGGTCAGGGGCTATGGCTACACCTTC
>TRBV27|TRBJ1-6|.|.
CASGGNSPLHF
TGTGCCAGCGGGGGGAATTCACCCCTCCACTTT
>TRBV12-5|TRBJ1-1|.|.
CASGLVPGAGTEAFF
TGTGCTAGTGGTTTGGTCCCGGGGGCAGGCACTGAAGCTTTCTTT
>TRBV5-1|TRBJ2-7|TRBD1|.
CASSTPGQGAGEQYF
TGCGCCAGCTCAACCCCGGGACAGGGGGCGGGGGAGCAGTACTTC
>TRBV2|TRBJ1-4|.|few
CANGQREKLFF
TGTGCCAACGGACAGCGGGAAAAACTGTTTTTT
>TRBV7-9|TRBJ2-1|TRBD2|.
CASVAKTSGYNEQFF
TGTGCCAGCGTTGCAAAGACTAGCGGGTACAATGAGCAGTTCTTC
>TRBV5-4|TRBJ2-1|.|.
CASSLRRTYSSYNEQFF
TGTGCCAGCAGCTTGAGGCGTACTTATAGCTCCTACAATGAGCAGTTCTTC
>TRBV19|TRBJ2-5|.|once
CASSLTGSTKTQYF
TGTGCCAGTAGCTTAACAGGGAGTACAAAGACCCAGTACTTC
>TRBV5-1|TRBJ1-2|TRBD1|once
CASSRLVDRGMYGYTF
TGCGCCAGCAGCCGGCTCGTCGACAGGGGGATGTATGGCTACACCTTC
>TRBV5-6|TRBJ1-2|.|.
CASSWTANYGYTF
TGTGCCAGCAGCTGGACAGCTAACTATGGCTACACCTTC
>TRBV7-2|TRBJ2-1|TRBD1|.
CASSPTGTGGNEQFF
TGTGCCAGCAGCCCAACAGGGACAGGGGGCAATGAGCAGTTCTTC
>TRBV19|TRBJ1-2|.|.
CASSVLPGDGYTF
TGTGCCAGTAGTGTTTTGCCCGGGGATGGCTACACCTTC
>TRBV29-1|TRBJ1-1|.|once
CSVRPPGPSTLNTEAFF
TGCAGTGTCAGACCTCCGGGACCTTCAACACTGAACACTGAAGCTTTCTTT
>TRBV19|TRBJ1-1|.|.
CASYTTGGTEAFF
TGTGCCAGTTATACGACCGGGGGCACTGAAGCTTTCTTT
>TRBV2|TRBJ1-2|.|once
CASSGDGYGYTF
TGTGCCAGCAGTGGGGACGGTTATGGCTACACCTTC
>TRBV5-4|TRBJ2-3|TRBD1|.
CASSLQGATDTQYF
TGTGCCAGCAGCTTACAGGGGGCTACAGATACGCAGTATTTT
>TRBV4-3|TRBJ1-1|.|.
CASSRVPGTEAFF
TGCGCCAGCAGCCGAGTACCCGGCACTGAAGCTTTCTTT
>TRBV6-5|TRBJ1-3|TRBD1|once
CASKDSGQAGNTIYF
TGTGCCAGCAAAGACTCCGGACAGGCAGGAAACACCATATATTTT
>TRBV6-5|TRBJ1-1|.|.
CASSYAPHNTEAFF
TGTGCCAGCAGTTACGCACCCCACAACACTGAAGCTTTCTTT
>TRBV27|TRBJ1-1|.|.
CASSLVGDTEAFF
TGTGCCAGCAGTTTAGTGGGGGACACTGAAGCTTTCTTT
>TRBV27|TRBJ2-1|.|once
CASSSWGGRTEQFF
TGTGCCAGCAGTTCGTGGGGGGGCCGCACTGAGCAGTTCTTC
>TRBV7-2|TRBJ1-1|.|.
CASSFERSTEAFF
TGTGCCAGCAGCTTTGAGCGGAGTACTGAAGCTTTCTTT
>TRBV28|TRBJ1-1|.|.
CASSLSLGEAFF
TGTGCCAGCAGTTTATCACTTGGAGAAGCTTTCTTT
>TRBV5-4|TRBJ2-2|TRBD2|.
CASSYQRGNTGELFF
TGTGCCAGCAGCTACCAGCGGGGAAACACCGGGGAGCTGTTTTTT
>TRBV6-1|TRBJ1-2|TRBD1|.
CASSARPRQGDYGYTF
TGTGCCAGCAGTGCCAGACCCAGACAGGGTGACTATGGCTACACCTTC
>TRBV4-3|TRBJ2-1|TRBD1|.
CASSHLDRAGEQFF
TGCGCCAGCAGCCATTTGGACAGGGCCGGCGAGCAGTTCTTC
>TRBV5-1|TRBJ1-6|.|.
CASSLAGNNSPLHF
TGCGCCAGCAGCTTGGCCGGTAATAATTCACCCCTCCACTTT
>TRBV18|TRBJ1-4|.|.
CASSPLEAGDATNEKLFF
TGTGCCAGCTCACCACTGGAGGCAGGGGATGCAACTAATGAAAAACTGTTTTTT
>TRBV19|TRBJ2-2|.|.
CASSPNPGLAAGELFF
TGTGCCAGTAGTCCAAATCCGGGATTGGCCGCCGGGGAGCTGTTTTTT
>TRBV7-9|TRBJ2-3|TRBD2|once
CASSLPPRLAGITDTQYF
TGTGCCAGCAGCTTACCCCCCCGACTAGCGGGAATCACAGATACGCAGTATTTT
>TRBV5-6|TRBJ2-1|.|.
CASSLVGGLGEQFF
TGTGCCAGCAGCTTGGTGGGAGGACTGGGTGAGCAGTTCTTC
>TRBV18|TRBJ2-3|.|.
CASSPIIFTGSTDTQYF
TGTGCCAGCTCACCAATAATTTTTACAGGGAGCACAGATACGCAGTATTTT
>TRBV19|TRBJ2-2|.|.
CASRRGFNTGELFF
TGTGCCAGTAGAAGAGGGTTCAACACCGGGGAGCTGTTTTTT
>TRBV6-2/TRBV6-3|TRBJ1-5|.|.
CASSPPGPFLGGNQPQHF
TGTGCCAGCAGTCCGCCGGGACCCTTCTTAGGGGGCAATCAGCCCCAGCATTTT
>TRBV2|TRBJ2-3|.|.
CASERGGTDTQYF
TGTGCCAGCGAACGCGGGGGCACAGATACGCAGTATTTT
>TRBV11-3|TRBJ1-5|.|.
CASSLVGNREDQPQHF
TGTGCCAGCAGCTTAGTGGGGAACAGGGAGGATCAGCCCCAGCATTTT
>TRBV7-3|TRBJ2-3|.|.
CASSPRDSRTQYF
TGTGCCAGCAGCCCCCGTGACAGCCGAACGCAGTATTTT
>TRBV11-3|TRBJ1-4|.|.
CASSQRGNEKLFF
TGTGCCAGCAGCCAGAGAGGCAATGAAAAACTGTTTTTT
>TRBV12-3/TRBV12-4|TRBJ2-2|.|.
CASREGRAGELFF
TGTGCCAGCAGAGAAGGCAGGGCAGGGGAGCTGTTTTTT
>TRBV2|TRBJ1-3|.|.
CASSVRGQGNTIYF
TGTGCCAGCAGTGTGCGGGGGCAAGGAAACACCATATATTTT
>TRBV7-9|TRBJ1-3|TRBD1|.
CASSPWTGSGNTIYF
TGTGCCAGCAGCCCGTGGACAGGGTCTGGAAACACCATATATTTT
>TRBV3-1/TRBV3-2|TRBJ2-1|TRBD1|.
CASSQVLGTGGAEQFF
TGTGCCAGCAGCCAAGTCCTAGGGACAGGGGGCGCGGAGCAGTTCTTC